The TCR beta chain under discussion was sequenced for a study of CD8+CD57+ T cells in acquired aplastic anemia. Study-wide results and limits: Patients and controls turned out to have more than 25 CD8+ CDR3 sequences in common. CD8+ Simpson's diversity in patients was not significantly different from that in controls.

Genomic DNA provided the template from which TCR beta VDJ and CDR3 profiles were obtained. TCRdb reprocessed the reads with MiXCR, giving one entry per CDR3 protein. This sample has 100,000 to 150,000 distinct CDR3 sequences, with about 40% found just once. Sequencing involved patients with CD8+CD57+ cell expansion previously shown by flow cytometry. Patients were treatment-naive when blood was sampled. This clonotype was seen a few times. The antigen remains undetermined. The CDR3 runs to 15 residues. The germline CDR1 and CDR2 sequences are LGHDT and YNNKEL (reference sequence). Trimming pared 0 bases from V and 2 bases from J, leaving 10 bases between.

Source material: sorted CD4+, CD8+, or CD8+CD57+ T cells (not recorded which) from PBMCs. This sequence originates from a human donor with aplastic anemia. The chain recombines TRBV3-1 with TRBJ2-5, with D hard to call. The CDR3 coding sequence is TGTGCCAGCAGCCAAGATCTGTGGCAGCAAGAGACCCAGTACTTC. Encoded protein: CASSQDLWQQETQYF.